These 24 T cell receptor beta chains were all obtained from the same sample, sequenced in a study of T cells in Graves' hyperthyroidism and ophthalmopathy. RNA transcripts were the template for amplifying TCR beta CDR3 regions. In the first-round RT-PCR of the TCR CDR3, the HTBI primer set was used. A single record per CDR3 protein comes from TCRdb applying MiXCR to the multiplex PCR reads. The sample records over 250,000 distinct CDR3 sequences, 20% to 30% being singletons. The sample consisted of blood. The receptors here all came from a man aged 35 to 55 with Graves' hyperthyroidism that later progressed to Graves' ophthalmopathy.

This clonotype was detected ten times or more. This chain uses TRBV10-3 with TRBJ2-7, with 8 bases identical to TRBD1. CDR3 length: 13 residues. J gave up 5 bases and V 6 bases, and 6 bases lay outside the gene matches. Germline-derived CDR1 and CDR2 are ENHRY and SYGVKD. DNA of the CDR3: TGTGCCATCAGGTCAGGGGGCCTCAACGAGCAGTACTTC. Amino acids: CAIRSGGLNEQYF.

This clonotype has just a few counts. This chain links TRBV2 with TRBJ2-7, with D perhaps being TRBD1 or TRBD2 (5 bases each). This CDR3 is built from 14 residues. Trimming pared 6 bases from V and 0 bases from J, leaving 12 bases between. The germline V gene has CDR1 SNHLY and CDR2 FYNNEI. CDR3: CASRRGVSSYEQYF. In DNA form, the CDR3 reads TGTGCCAGCAGGAGAGGGGTCAGCTCCTACGAGCAGTACTTC.

The chain uses TRBV28 and TRBJ1-2; D perhaps matches TRBD1 (5 bases). V dropped 7 bases and J dropped 4 bases, with 22 bases sitting between them. CDR3 length equals 16 residues. Germline V gives CDR1 MDHEN, CDR2 SYDVKM. The CDR3 loop is CASTHYQRGMGYGYTF. CDR3 coding DNA: TGTGCCAGCACCCACTACCAAAGGGGAATGGGCTATGGCTACACCTTC.

This clonotype was seen repeatedly, ten times or more. J is TRBJ1-2 and V is TRBV30; TRBD1 agrees at 7 bases. The ends lost 0 bases at V and 3 bases at J; junction bases unmatched: 1. The CDR3 is made up of 13 amino acids. Looked up from germline, CDR1 is GTSNPN and CDR2 is SVGIG (reference sequence). CDR3 region: CAWSVGTDYGYTF. The CDR3 DNA reads as TGTGCCTGGAGTGTCGGGACAGACTATGGCTACACCTTC.

This clonotype was observed at least ten times. This chain connects TRBV7-9 to TRBJ2-2; D remains unclear. Trimming removed 5 bases from V and 2 bases from J, with 9 bases in between. CDR3 length: 14 residues. CDR1 and CDR2 from the germline V gene are SEHNR and FQNEAQ (reference sequence). The chain's CDR3 is CASSEHYNTGELFF. In nucleotides, the CDR3 is TGTGCCAGCAGCGAACACTACAACACCGGGGAGCTGTTTTTT.

This clonotype has ten or more counts. The chain couples TRBV24-1 to TRBJ1-1; 8 bases agree with TRBD1. CDR1 and CDR2 from the germline V gene are KGHDR and SFDVKD. J lost 8 bases, V lost 4 bases, and 8 bases had no gene match. CDR3 size: 14 residues. The CDR3: CATSDSTGAREAFF. The DNA of the CDR3 is TGTGCCACCAGTGACTCGACAGGGGCCAGAGAAGCTTTCTTT.

This clonotype occurred many times. Just one base apart from a much larger clone, this may be a read error. V and J are TRBV12-5 and TRBJ1-1; possible D gene TRBD1, 5 bases. Trimming removed 6 bases at V and 5 bases at J, with 13 bases between. Germline values: CDR1 LGHNT, CDR2 FRNRAP. This CDR3 comprises 13 residues. The CDR3 nucleotides are TGTGCTAGTGGCCCCCGAGGGGTGACTGAAGCTTTCTTT. Amino acid sequence: CASGPRGVTEAFF.

The chain employs TRBV6-2 or TRBV6-3 and TRBJ1-1; D call uncertain. V lost 2 bases to trimming and J lost 8 bases, with 9 bases between them. Per the germline V gene, CDR1 is MNHEY and CDR2 is SVGEGT. The CDR3 consists of 12 residues. The CDR3 bases are TGTGCCAGCAGTTACCCTGCATTAGAAGCTTTCTTT. Its translation: CASSYPALEAFF.

The CDR3: CASTHSYSYEQYF. The DNA of the CDR3 is TGTGCCAGCACGCACTCGTATTCCTACGAGCAGTACTTC. This sequence joins TRBV6-2 or TRBV6-3 and TRBJ2-7; D call uncertain. V was pared by 7 bases and J by 1 base, with 11 bases between. The CDR3 length is 13 residues. Germline-derived CDR1 and CDR2 are MNHEY and SVGEGT.

This clonotype was detected only a few times. The CDR3 coding sequence is TGTGCCAGCACCCCAAACGCTGAAGCTTTCTTT. It is translated as CASTPNAEAFF. The chain links TRBV12-3 or TRBV12-4 to TRBJ1-1; D is uncertain. This CDR3 comprises 11 residues. V was pared by 7 bases and J by 6 bases, with 9 bases between.

This clonotype was observed many times. The chain couples TRBV7-8 to TRBJ2-7; D possibly corresponds to TRBD2 (5 bases). Looked up from germline, CDR1 is SGHVS and CDR2 is FQNEAQ. V lost 1 base to trimming and J lost 0 bases, with 19 bases between them. The CDR3 sequence is 18 residues long. CDR3 amino acids: CASSLEGGFYPSSYEQYF. The CDR3 bases are TGTGCCAGCAGCTTAGAGGGCGGGTTCTACCCGAGCTCCTACGAGCAGTACTTC.

The chain carries TRBV20-1 and TRBJ2-7; tentatively, D is TRBD1 or TRBD2 (6 bases each). The CDR3 runs to 15 residues. Trimming left V 3 bases short and J 3 bases short, with 18 bases between. The germline CDR1 and CDR2 sequences are DFQATT and SNEGSKA (reference sequence). The CDR3 DNA follows: TGCAGTGCTAGCTCGGTGTCGGGGGCCAACTACGAGCAGTACTTC. Translating gives CSASSVSGANYEQYF.

This clonotype was recorded many times. This chain connects TRBV30 to TRBJ2-2; D unclear. V dropped 8 bases and J dropped 5 bases, with 12 bases sitting between them. Germline V gene lookup returns CDR1 GTSNPN and CDR2 SVGIG (reference sequence). This CDR3 region has 12 residues. CDR3 sequence (DNA): TGTGCCATAGGTCTTGGGACCGGGGAGCTGTTTTTT. It encodes CAIGLGTGELFF.

The chain carries TRBV20-1 and TRBJ2-7; TRBD2 agrees at 9 bases. Losses at the gene ends were 6 bases for V and 4 bases for J; bases not matched to a gene: 7. The germline V gene has CDR1 DFQATT and CDR2 SNEGSKA (reference sequence). The CDR3 extends over 13 amino acids. CDR3 DNA sequence: TGCAGTGCGCCAGCGGGAGGCAGGTACGAGCAGTACTTC. It translates to CSAPAGGRYEQYF.

There are many counts of this clonotype. The CDR3 here is CASSTGQTAYYGYTF. The DNA of the CDR3 is TGTGCCAGCTCAACGGGACAAACCGCTTACTATGGCTACACCTTC. This sequence joins TRBV18 and TRBJ1-2, with D perhaps TRBD1 (6 bases). The CDR3 contains 15 residues. The ends were cut back, 5 bases at V and 3 bases at J, with 16 bases in the middle. Germline V gene lookup returns CDR1 KGHSH and CDR2 LQKENI.

This chain joins TRBV28 and TRBJ2-7, with D possibly called TRBD1 or TRBD2 (6 bases each). Germline CDR1 MDHEN, CDR2 SYDVKM. The CDR3 length is 16 residues. V lost 3 bases and J 4 bases, leaving 19 bases between the germline ends. The CDR3 DNA is TGTGCCAGCAGTTTTCAAAGGGGGGCCCCGCGGTACGAGCAGTACTTC. Translated, it gives CASSFQRGAPRYEQYF.

This clonotype was observed at least ten times. This chain joins TRBV20-1 and TRBJ2-5, with 8 bases that match TRBD1. V shed 4 bases, J shed 2 bases, and the junction held 6 bases outside the gene matches. CDR3 size: 14 residues. Germline CDR1 and CDR2: DFQATT and SNEGSKA (reference sequence). The CDR3 sequence is CSAKVNRGQETQYF. The CDR3 DNA follows: TGCAGTGCTAAGGTTAACAGGGGGCAAGAGACCCAGTACTTC.

The table lists this clonotype with many counts. The CDR3 nucleotides are TGTGCCAGCAGTTTAGCAGGGGATTTGACTGAAGCTTTCTTT. Its protein product is CASSLAGDLTEAFF. The chain has TRBV12-3 or TRBV12-4 and TRBJ1-1, with a weak D call TRBD1 (5 bases). The CDR3 sequence is 14 residues long. Trimming left V 0 bases short and J 5 bases short, with 10 bases between.

This clonotype was counted many times. The rearrangement joins TRBV19 to TRBJ1-1, with 8 nucleotides matching TRBD1. Germline V gene lookup returns CDR1 LNHDA and CDR2 SQIVND (reference sequence). The V and J ends lost 5 bases and 5 bases, in that order; junction bases with no gene match: 7. This CDR3 is built from 14 residues. CDR3 residues: CASSLDRGRTEAFF. CDR3 bases: TGTGCCAGTAGTCTCGACAGGGGTCGGACTGAAGCTTTCTTT.

Ten or more counts support this clonotype. The rearrangement joins TRBV30 to TRBJ1-1; D uncertain. V was pared by 0 bases and J by 6 bases, with 11 bases between. The germline gives CDR1 GTSNPN, CDR2 SVGIG (reference sequence). This CDR3 contains 13 residues. This CDR3 is CAWSVRGISEAFF. The DNA for the CDR3 is TGTGCCTGGAGTGTCCGAGGGATATCTGAAGCTTTCTTT.

The CDR3 loop is CASRGTGGGYEQYF. The CDR3, as DNA: TGTGCCAGCAGGGGGACAGGGGGCGGGTACGAGCAGTACTTC. This chain uses TRBV7-2 with TRBJ2-7; 12 bases fit TRBD1. CDR3 size: 14 residues. The trim removed 6 bases at V and 4 bases at J, leaving 4 bases unmatched. The germline V gene has CDR1 SGHTA and CDR2 FQGNSA.

The table lists this clonotype with many counts. The chain is built from TRBV6-1 and TRBJ2-7; 12 positions agree with TRBD2. Losses at the gene ends were 6 bases for V and 3 bases for J; bases not matched to a gene: 6. Germline CDR1 is MNHNS and CDR2 is SASEGT. The CDR3 has 15 residues. The DNA for the CDR3 is TGTGCCAGCAGAAGGACTAGCGGGACGGTCTACGAGCAGTACTTC. Translating it yields CASRRTSGTVYEQYF.

In DNA, the CDR3 is TGTGCCAGCTCACCAACATGGGATCAGCCCCAGCATTTT. It specifies CASSPTWDQPQHF. The rearrangement uses TRBV18 and TRBJ1-5; D unresolved. The germline V and J ends were trimmed by 2 bases and 5 bases, with 7 bases remaining between them. From germline, CDR1 is KGHSH and CDR2 LQKENI. The CDR3 sequence is 13 residues long.

This clonotype was seen at least ten times. The chain recombines TRBV29-1 with TRBJ1-1; possible D gene TRBD1, 5 bases. Germline lookup yields CDR1 SQVTM and CDR2 ANQGSEA. V lost 6 bases and J lost 3, with 8 bases in between. The CDR3 loop spans 11 amino acids. The CDR3 spells CSVGTDTEAFF. Here the CDR3 DNA reads TGCAGCGTGGGGACGGACACTGAAGCTTTCTTT. The full variable domain, in which reference TRBV29-1 and TRBJ1-1 provide the parts outside the CDR3, is SAVISQKPSRDICQRGTSLTIQCQVDSQVTMMFWYRQQPGQSLTLIATANQGSEATYESGFVIDKFPISRPNLTFSTLTVSNMSPEDSSIYLCSVGTDTEAFFGQGTRLTVV.